The following is a TCR beta chain sequence with its context. Trimming removed 2 bases from V and 2 bases from J; junction bases left unmatched: 2. CDR3 size: 14 residues. The germline V gene encodes CDR1 SGHTA and CDR2 FQGTGA. These data belong to a study of cytomegalovirus exposure and HLA in healthy donors. The PCR made use of 60 Vbeta and 13 Jbeta primers. Here immunoSEQ multiplex PCR was the method, and the copy in TCRdb shows in-frame clones only, minus some. The repertoire holds roughly 150,000 clones, around 77% seen once, with 2% to 2.5% in the top ten. This receptor was identified in a man in his fifties or sixties in good health and CMV-seropositive. The V call is TRBV7-3, the J call TRBJ2-5; 7 bases are a match to TRBD2. Sequences were obtained from PBMCs. For the CDR3, the DNA is TGTGCCAGCAGCTTAGGGACTACGCAAGAGACCCAGTACTTC. This encodes CASSLGTTQETQYF.